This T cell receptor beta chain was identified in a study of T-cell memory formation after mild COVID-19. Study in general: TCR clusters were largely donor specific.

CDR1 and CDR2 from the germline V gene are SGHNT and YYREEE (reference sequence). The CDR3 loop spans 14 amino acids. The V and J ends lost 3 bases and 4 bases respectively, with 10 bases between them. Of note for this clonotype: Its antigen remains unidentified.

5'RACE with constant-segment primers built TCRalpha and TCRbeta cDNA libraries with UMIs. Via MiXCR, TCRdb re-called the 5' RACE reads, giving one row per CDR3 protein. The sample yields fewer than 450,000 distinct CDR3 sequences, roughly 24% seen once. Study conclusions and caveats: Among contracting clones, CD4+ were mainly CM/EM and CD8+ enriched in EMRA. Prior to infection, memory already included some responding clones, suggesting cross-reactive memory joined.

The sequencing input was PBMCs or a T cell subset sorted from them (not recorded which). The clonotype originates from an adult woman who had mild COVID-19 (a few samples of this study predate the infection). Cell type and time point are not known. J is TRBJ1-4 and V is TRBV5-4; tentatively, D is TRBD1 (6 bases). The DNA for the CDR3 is TGTGCCAGCAGCTCATGGACAGATAATGAAAAACTGTTTTTT. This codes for CASSSWTDNEKLFF.